The 20 T cell receptor beta chains presented below share a single source sample, sequenced in a study of radiation and T cells in renal cell carcinoma. TCRdb's table, derived via immunoSEQ multiplex PCR, lists solely in-frame clones and lacks some. The sample has some 130,000 clones; 88% are singletons. Time point given: blood 2 weeks post-SBRT. The sample's treatment: 15 Gy SBRT to primary tumor, nephrectomy 4 weeks later. The starting material was blood, obtained from a patient whose treatment included radiotherapy and nephrectomy. The receptors shown here come from a woman in her 70s with renal cell carcinoma.

The gene calls are TRBV28 and TRBJ1-5, with D perhaps TRBD1 (5 bases). The V gene's germline CDR1 is MDHEN and CDR2 SYDVKM. This CDR3 contains 18 residues. V lost 3 bases and J 2 bases, leaving 20 bases between the germline ends. Written as DNA, the CDR3 is TGTGCCAGCAGTTTGGGTAGGGCAAGCAGCAGGGGCAATCAGCCCCAGCATTTT. Translated: CASSLGRASSRGNQPQHF.

The chain links TRBV5-1 to TRBJ2-1; no clear D gene. Germline V lookup: CDR1 SGHRS, CDR2 YFSETQ. V was cut by 3 bases and J by 0 bases, with 13 bases left in between. The CDR3 sequence is 16 residues long. As DNA, the CDR3 is TGCGCCAGCAGCTGGACGAGCGCAAGCTCCTACAATGAGCAGTTCTTC. Protein sequence: CASSWTSASSYNEQFF.

The V and J genes are TRBV29-1 and TRBJ2-7; D may be TRBD1 (6 bases). The CDR3 is 14 residues long. The germline gives CDR1 SQVTM, CDR2 ANQGSEA. The V end was cut by 4 bases, the J end by 1 base, with 14 bases between. The CDR3: CSVGGRGTSYEQYF. The CDR3 DNA reads TGCAGCGTTGGGGGCAGGGGTACATCCTACGAGCAGTACTTC.

This chain uses TRBV10-2 with TRBJ2-3, with 13 bases lining up with TRBD2. The V and J ends lost 6 bases and 0 bases, in that order; junction bases with no gene match: 12. Germline CDR1 is WSHSY and CDR2 is SAAADI. The CDR3 is made up of 19 amino acids. The CDR3 DNA is TGCGCCAGCAGACTGAACGGACTAGCGGGGGTTCCTAGCACAGATACGCAGTATTTT. It specifies CASRLNGLAGVPSTDTQYF.

The gene calls are TRBV6-1 and TRBJ1-5, with 9 nucleotides matching TRBD1. Germline CDR1 is MNHNS and CDR2 is SASEGT. Losses at the gene ends were 8 bases for V and 6 bases for J; bases not matched to a gene: 5. The CDR3 is made up of 13 amino acids. For the CDR3, the DNA is TGTGCCAGCCATCGACAGGGGGGTCAGCCCCAGCATTTT. As protein: CASHRQGGQPQHF.

This clone has only one observation. The CDR3 reads CASSTDRGYGANVLTF. The CDR3 bases are TGTGCCAGTAGTACTGACAGGGGTTATGGGGCCAACGTCCTGACTTTC. The chain joins TRBV19 to TRBJ2-6; 8 nucleotides match TRBD1. Germline V gene data show CDR1 as LNHDA and CDR2 as SQIVND (reference sequence). V shed 4 bases, J shed 3 bases, and the junction held 5 bases outside the gene matches. This CDR3 has 16 amino acids.

This chain uses TRBV28 with TRBJ1-5, with a weak D call TRBD1 (6 bases). Germline lookup yields CDR1 MDHEN and CDR2 SYDVKM. V gave up 6 bases and J gave up 0 bases, with 15 bases separating them. This CDR3 contains 16 residues. The chain's CDR3 is CASRPTGHPSNQPQHF. In DNA form, the CDR3 reads TGTGCCAGCAGACCAACGGGACACCCTAGCAATCAGCCCCAGCATTTT.

The chain uses TRBV6-4 and TRBJ2-2; 8 bases are a match to TRBD2. Trimming at V came to 4 bases and at J to 7 bases, leaving 14 bases not matched to a gene. There are 17 residues in the CDR3. The germline V gene encodes CDR1 MRHNA and CDR2 SNTAGT. CDR3 nucleotides: TGTGCCAGCAGTGTAGCCAGCGGGGGCTCCCCCGGCGGGGAGCTGTTTTTT. The encoded protein is CASSVASGGSPGGELFF.

The chain employs TRBV7-9 and TRBJ2-2; perhaps TRBD2 as D (5 bases). V lost 2 bases and J lost 6, with 10 bases in between. CDR3 length equals 14 residues. Looked up from germline, CDR1 is SEHNR and CDR2 is FQNEAQ (reference sequence). In nucleotides, the CDR3 is TGTGCCAGCAGCTTACTGGGAGATGCCGGGGAGCTGTTTTTT. Translating it yields CASSLLGDAGELFF.

The chain carries TRBV5-4 and TRBJ2-1, with 14 bases aligning to TRBD2. Per the germline V gene, CDR1 is SGHNT and CDR2 is YYREEE (reference sequence). Trimming cost V 4 bases and J 5 bases; bases outside gene matches: 5. This CDR3 spans 16 amino acids. The CDR3 protein is CASSLGLAGGHNEQFF. The CDR3 DNA is TGTGCCAGCAGCCTAGGACTAGCGGGGGGTCACAATGAGCAGTTCTTC.

The chain joins TRBV19 to TRBJ1-1; 11 bases fit TRBD1. V shed 6 bases, J shed 5 bases, and the junction held 8 bases outside the gene matches. CDR1 and CDR2 (germline): LNHDA, SQIVND (reference sequence). This CDR3 is built from 15 residues. CDR3 nucleotide sequence: TGTGCCAGTAGCATCCCCGGGACAGGGGGGACTGAAGCTTTCTTT. Its translation: CASSIPGTGGTEAFF.

In its sample, this clone is medium-sized. The chain is built from TRBV27 and TRBJ1-6; D is possibly TRBD1 (5 bases). This CDR3 is 15 amino acids long. Between the trimmed V and J ends, which lost 2 bases and 5 bases, there was a span of 10 bases. Germline CDR1 and CDR2: MNHEY and SMNVEV (reference sequence). CDR3 DNA sequence: TGTGCCAGCAGTTTAGGGGCAGGGAATAATTCACCCCTCCACTTT. Its translation: CASSLGAGNNSPLHF.

J is TRBJ2-1 and V is TRBV6-1; 7 bases map to TRBD1. V lost 7 bases, J lost 0 bases, and 3 bases stayed unmatched. There are 14 residues in the CDR3. The germline CDR1 and CDR2 sequences are MNHNS and SASEGT. The CDR3 DNA follows: TGTGCCAGCAACCGGGACAGCTCCTACAATGAGCAGTTCTTC. It translates to CASNRDSSYNEQFF.

This clone was counted only a few times. This sequence joins TRBV7-9 and TRBJ2-7; D possibly corresponds to TRBD1 (6 bases). Deletions cut 6 bases from V and 5 bases from J, with 11 bases between. The CDR3 contains 12 residues. Germline V gene lookup returns CDR1 SEHNR and CDR2 FQNEAQ (reference sequence). The CDR3 spells CASSPDSHEQYF. The CDR3, as DNA: TGTGCCAGCAGTCCGGACAGTCACGAGCAGTACTTC.

The V gene is TRBV5-8, the J gene TRBJ1-3; possible D gene TRBD1, 5 bases. Trimming cost V 0 bases and J 9 bases, with 13 bases left between them. CDR1 SGHTS and CDR2 YDEGEE come from the germline V gene. The CDR3 contains 14 residues. The CDR3 loop reads CASSLEGQGVTIYF. Here the CDR3 DNA reads TGTGCCAGCAGCTTGGAGGGCCAGGGCGTCACCATATATTTT.

The chain employs TRBV29-1 and TRBJ1-1, with 7 bases that match TRBD1. The germline CDR1 and CDR2 sequences are SQVTM and ANQGSEA. Trimming at V came to 7 bases and at J to 7 bases, leaving 12 bases not matched to a gene. The CDR3 spans 13 residues. CDR3 residues: CSAVTGAYGEAFF. The CDR3 DNA reads TGCAGCGCCGTCACAGGGGCCTACGGTGAAGCTTTCTTT. Combining the CDR3 with reference TRBV29-1 and TRBJ1-1 gives the whole variable domain SAVISQKPSRDICQRGTSLTIQCQVDSQVTMMFWYRQQPGQSLTLIATANQGSEATYESGFVIDKFPISRPNLTFSTLTVSNMSPEDSSIYLCSAVTGAYGEAFFGQGTRLTVV.

The chain recombines TRBV18 with TRBJ1-5; the D is unclear. Germline V lookup: CDR1 KGHSH, CDR2 LQKENI. The ends were cut back, 4 bases at V and 4 bases at J, with 11 bases in the middle. The CDR3 runs 14 residues. DNA for the CDR3: TGTGCCAGCTCACAAACCGTAGGGAATCAGCCCCAGCATTTT. Its translation is CASSQTVGNQPQHF.

This chain uses TRBV19 with TRBJ2-3, with 13 bases identical to TRBD2. J gave up 2 bases and V 5 bases, and 1 base lay outside the gene matches. The CDR3 is 15 residues long. Per the germline V gene, CDR1 is LNHDA and CDR2 is SQIVND (reference sequence). The CDR3 DNA reads as TGTGCCAGTAGTGGACTAGCGGGGGACACAGATACGCAGTATTTT. Residues: CASSGLAGDTDTQYF.

This clone was seen a handful of times. This rearrangement joins TRBV2 to TRBJ2-5, with a weak D call TRBD1 (6 bases). Germline-derived CDR1 and CDR2 are SNHLY and FYNNEI. The CDR3 contains 14 residues. V was pared by 4 bases and J by 2 bases, with 11 bases between. The CDR3 DNA reads TGTGCCAGCAGTGCATCAGGGGTTCAAGAGACCCAGTACTTC. Translated, it gives CASSASGVQETQYF.

This clone has just one count. Here the CDR3 DNA reads TGTGCCAGTAGTATACCGGCAGATGGAAACACCATATATTTT. Protein sequence: CASSIPADGNTIYF. The V gene is TRBV19, the J gene TRBJ1-3; D not resolved. Germline lookup yields CDR1 LNHDA and CDR2 SQIVND (reference sequence). V lost 2 bases, J lost 3 bases, and 8 bases lay in between. The CDR3 sequence is 14 residues long.